These 18 T cell receptor beta chains originate from one sample sequenced in a study of identical twins. MiXCR was run by TCRdb on the 5' RACE reads, yielding one entry per CDR3 protein. The table lists 690,000 or so distinct CDR3 sequences, roughly 6.2% of them singletons, with around 1.9% in the top ten. What was sequenced was naive T cells sorted from blood. The receptors were sampled from a young man in good health.

This clonotype was seen at least ten times. The chain carries TRBV7-2 and TRBJ2-2, with TRBD1 matching 8 bases. The CDR3 runs to 14 residues. CDR1 is SGHTA and CDR2 is FQGNSA in the germline V gene. V was clipped by 7 bases and J by 6 bases; unmatched bases: 7. CDR3 DNA: TGTGCCAGCAAACAGGGGGGTAGCTCCGGGGAGCTGTTTTTT. Protein product: CASKQGGSSGELFF.

The chain is built from TRBV9 and TRBJ2-5; TRBD2 matches 15 bases. The V gene's germline CDR1 is SGDLS and CDR2 YYNGEE. Trimming cost V 2 bases and J 4 bases; bases outside gene matches: 9. The CDR3 has 18 residues. CDR3 nucleotide sequence: TGTGCCAGCAGCGTTGGACTAGCGGGAGGGCAGGTCGTAGAGACCCAGTACTTC. It codes for CASSVGLAGGQVVETQYF.

There are many counts of this clonotype. The chain carries TRBV6-1 and TRBJ1-1; 10 bases are a match to TRBD1. Losses at the gene ends were 7 bases for V and 1 base for J; bases not matched to a gene: 12. CDR1 MNHNS and CDR2 SASEGT come from the germline V gene. This CDR3 has 17 amino acids. The CDR3: CASTASQTGGANTEAFF. The CDR3 DNA reads as TGTGCCAGCACCGCGTCCCAGACAGGGGGCGCGAACACTGAAGCTTTCTTT.

The table lists this clonotype with many counts. The chain couples TRBV6-1 to TRBJ2-5, with D possibly matching TRBD2 (6 bases). The CDR3 sequence is 13 residues long. Trimming pared 4 bases from V and 2 bases from J, leaving 8 bases between. Germline loops: CDR1 MNHNS, CDR2 SASEGT. The CDR3 DNA sequence: TGTGCCAGCAGTGCCCGGGAGCAAGAGACCCAGTACTTC. Protein sequence: CASSAREQETQYF.

The chain has TRBV29-1 and TRBJ1-4; D uncertain. Germline V gene lookup returns CDR1 SQVTM and CDR2 ANQGSEA. The CDR3 spans 11 residues. V was pared by 4 bases and J by 4 bases, with 4 bases between. CDR3: CSVGVNEKLFF. CDR3 sequence (DNA): TGCAGCGTTGGGGTTAATGAAAAACTGTTTTTT.

V and J are TRBV3-1 and TRBJ1-5; 7 nucleotides match TRBD1. Looked up from germline, CDR1 is LGHDT and CDR2 is YNNKEL (reference sequence). This CDR3 is built from 15 residues. V shed 4 bases, J shed 1 base, and the junction held 4 bases outside the gene matches. The CDR3 DNA reads as TGTGCCAGCAGCCCGGACAGGTTGAGCAATCAGCCCCAGCATTTT. Translated: CASSPDRLSNQPQHF.

This clonotype was counted a few times. The J gene is TRBJ2-7, the V gene TRBV7-2; either TRBD1 or TRBD2 may fit D (5 bases each). This CDR3 region has 16 residues. Germline V gives CDR1 SGHTA, CDR2 FQGNSA. V dropped 2 bases and J dropped 7 bases, with 21 bases sitting between them. The CDR3 sequence is CASSLLYGAPLREQYF. The DNA for the CDR3 is TGTGCCAGCAGCTTATTATACGGGGCACCATTACGGGAGCAGTACTTC.

The V and J genes are TRBV24-1 and TRBJ2-6; 9 bases line up with TRBD1. Unmatched junction bases numbered 6, after V lost 4 bases and J lost 0 bases. Germline values: CDR1 KGHDR, CDR2 SFDVKD. The CDR3 loop spans 18 amino acids. The chain's CDR3 is CATSDQTGGASGANVLTF. Here the CDR3 DNA reads TGTGCCACCAGTGACCAAACAGGGGGCGCCTCTGGGGCCAACGTCCTGACTTTC.

This clonotype appeared many times. This chain connects TRBV6-1 to TRBJ2-6; D call uncertain. V was clipped by 5 bases and J by 0 bases, with 8 bases between them. This CDR3 contains 15 residues. The germline V gene has CDR1 MNHNS and CDR2 SASEGT. CDR3 amino acids: CASSTRASGANVLTF. In DNA, the CDR3 is TGTGCCAGCAGTACCAGAGCCTCTGGGGCCAACGTCCTGACTTTC.

This clonotype came up many times. The gene calls are TRBV29-1 and TRBJ2-7; 10 bases line up with TRBD2. In germline, CDR1 is SQVTM, CDR2 ANQGSEA. The V and J ends lost 2 bases and 6 bases, in that order; junction bases with no gene match: 10. The CDR3 length is 15 residues. CDR3 coding DNA: TGCAGCGTTGAACAGAGCCTAGCGGGAGAAGGCGAGCAGTACTTC. Translation: CSVEQSLAGEGEQYF.

A few counts support this clonotype. This sequence joins TRBV29-1 and TRBJ2-2; 8 positions agree with TRBD1. Unmatched junction bases numbered 4, after V lost 7 bases and J lost 6 bases. CDR1 is SQVTM, CDR2 ANQGSEA, per germline. The CDR3 totals 12 residues. The CDR3 spells CSGQGIPGELFF. The CDR3 DNA reads as TGCAGCGGACAGGGGATCCCCGGGGAGCTGTTTTTT.

In its sample, this clonotype was seen many times. The genes are TRBV4-3 and TRBJ2-5; no firm D call. CDR1 and CDR2 from the germline V gene are LGHNA and YSLEER. V was shortened by 0 bases and J by 5 bases, with 10 bases between the two germline ends. CDR3 length equals 14 residues. DNA for the CDR3: TGCGCCAGCAGCCAAGATTCAGGTTCCGAGACCCAGTACTTC. Translated, it gives CASSQDSGSETQYF.

This clonotype has a count of ten or more. V is TRBV9 and J is TRBJ2-5; 12 positions agree with TRBD2. Germline CDR1 and CDR2: SGDLS and YYNGEE. V trimming: 4 bases; J trimming: 2 bases; junction bases outside the gene matches: 3. The CDR3 contains 15 residues. The CDR3 spells CASSLAGGGQETQYF. The CDR3, as DNA: TGTGCCAGCAGCCTAGCGGGAGGGGGTCAAGAGACCCAGTACTTC.

This clonotype was seen at least ten times. This chain links TRBV12-3 or TRBV12-4 with TRBJ2-2, with a tentative D call TRBD1 (6 bases). Trimming took 10 bases from V and 3 from J, leaving 15 bases between them. This CDR3 is built from 14 residues. CDR3 nucleotide sequence: TGTGCCACTTGCCCCACAGGGCACACCGGGGAGCTGTTTTTT. Its translation is CATCPTGHTGELFF.

In this sample, this clonotype turned up many times. This chain links TRBV20-1 with TRBJ2-5, with 8 positions matching TRBD2. Germline V CDR1 and CDR2: DFQATT, SNEGSKA (reference sequence). V shed 6 bases, J shed 5 bases, and the junction held 5 bases outside the gene matches. The CDR3 runs 12 residues. For the CDR3, the DNA is TGCAGTGCGCGGGTAGCGGGGGAGACCCAGTACTTC. As protein: CSARVAGETQYF.

The chain couples TRBV15 to TRBJ2-1; D call uncertain. Germline CDR1 and CDR2: LNHNV and YYDKDF (reference sequence). Trimming removed 0 bases at V and 4 bases at J, with 10 bases between. The CDR3 consists of 15 residues. This CDR3 is CATSRDGLRYNEQFF. In DNA form, the CDR3 reads TGTGCCACCAGCAGAGACGGGCTGCGTTACAATGAGCAGTTCTTC.

This clonotype was observed many times. V is TRBV20-1 and J is TRBJ1-1; D not certain. The V end lost 5 bases, the J end lost 6 bases, and 10 bases lay between the germline ends. There are 11 residues in the CDR3. Germline-derived CDR1 and CDR2 are DFQATT and SNEGSKA (reference sequence). Written as DNA, the CDR3 is TGCAGTGCTTTGAGGGTTCCTGAAGCTTTCTTT. It encodes CSALRVPEAFF.

This clonotype has at least ten counts. DNA for the CDR3: TGTGCCAGCAGCTTAACCGGGACAGCAGATACGCAGTATTTT. Residues: CASSLTGTADTQYF. The chain has TRBV7-2 and TRBJ2-3; 7 bases align to TRBD1. This CDR3 comprises 14 residues. CDR1 SGHTA and CDR2 FQGNSA come from the germline V gene. Trimming took 2 bases from V and 4 from J; bases not matched to a gene: 3.